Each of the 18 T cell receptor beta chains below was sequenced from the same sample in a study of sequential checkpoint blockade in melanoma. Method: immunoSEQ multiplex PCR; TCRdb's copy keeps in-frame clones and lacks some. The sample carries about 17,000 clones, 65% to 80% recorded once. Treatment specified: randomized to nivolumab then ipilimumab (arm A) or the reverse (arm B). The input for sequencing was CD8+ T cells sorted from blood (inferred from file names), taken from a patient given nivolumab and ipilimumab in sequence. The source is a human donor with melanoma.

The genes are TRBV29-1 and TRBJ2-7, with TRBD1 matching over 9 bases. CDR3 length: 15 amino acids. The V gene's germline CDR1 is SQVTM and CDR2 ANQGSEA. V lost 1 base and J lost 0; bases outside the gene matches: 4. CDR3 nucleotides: TGCAGCGTTGAAGGGGGGACAGGGATCTCCTACGAGCAGTACTTC. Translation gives CSVEGGTGISYEQYF.

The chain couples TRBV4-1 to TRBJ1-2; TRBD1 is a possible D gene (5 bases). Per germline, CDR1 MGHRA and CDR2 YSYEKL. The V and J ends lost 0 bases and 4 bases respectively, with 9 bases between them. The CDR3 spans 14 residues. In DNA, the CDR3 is TGCGCCAGCAGCCAAGAACCCCAGGGCTATGGCTACACCTTC. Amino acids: CASSQEPQGYGYTF.

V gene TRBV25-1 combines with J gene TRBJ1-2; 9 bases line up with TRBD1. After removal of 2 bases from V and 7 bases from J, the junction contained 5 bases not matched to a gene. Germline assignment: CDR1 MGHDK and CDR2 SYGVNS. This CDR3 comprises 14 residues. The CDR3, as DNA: TGTGCCAGCAGTGAACTACAGGGGGCGGGTGGCTACACCTTC. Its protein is CASSELQGAGGYTF.

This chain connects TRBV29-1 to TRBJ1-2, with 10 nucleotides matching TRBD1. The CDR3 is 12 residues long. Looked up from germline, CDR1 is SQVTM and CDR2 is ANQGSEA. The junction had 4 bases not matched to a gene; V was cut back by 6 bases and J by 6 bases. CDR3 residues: CSVDGTGDGYTF. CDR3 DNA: TGCAGCGTCGATGGGACAGGGGATGGCTACACCTTC. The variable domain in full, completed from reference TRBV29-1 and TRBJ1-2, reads SAVISQKPSRDICQRGTSLTIQCQVDSQVTMMFWYRQQPGQSLTLIATANQGSEATYESGFVIDKFPISRPNLTFSTLTVSNMSPEDSSIYLCSVDGTGDGYTFGSGTRLTVV.

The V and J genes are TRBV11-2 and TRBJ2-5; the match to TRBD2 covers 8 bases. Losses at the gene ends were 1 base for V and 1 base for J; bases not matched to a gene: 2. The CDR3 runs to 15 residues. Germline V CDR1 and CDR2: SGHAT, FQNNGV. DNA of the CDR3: TGTGCCAGCAGCTTAGTAGCGGGGACCCAAGAGACCCAGTACTTC. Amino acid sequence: CASSLVAGTQETQYF.

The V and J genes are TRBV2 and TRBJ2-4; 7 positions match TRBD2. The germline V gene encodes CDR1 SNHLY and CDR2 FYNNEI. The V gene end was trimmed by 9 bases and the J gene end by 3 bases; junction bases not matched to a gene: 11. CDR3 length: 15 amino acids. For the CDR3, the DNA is TGTGCCAGTCGGGGCGGGGGAGCGGACAAAAACATTCAGTACTTC. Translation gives CASRGGGADKNIQYF.

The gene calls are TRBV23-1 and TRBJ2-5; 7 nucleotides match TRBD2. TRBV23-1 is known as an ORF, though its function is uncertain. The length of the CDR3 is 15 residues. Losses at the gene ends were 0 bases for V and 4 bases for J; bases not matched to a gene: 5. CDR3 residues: CASSQSGGYRETQYF. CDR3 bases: TGCGCCAGCAGTCAATCGGGGGGGTATCGAGAGACCCAGTACTTC.

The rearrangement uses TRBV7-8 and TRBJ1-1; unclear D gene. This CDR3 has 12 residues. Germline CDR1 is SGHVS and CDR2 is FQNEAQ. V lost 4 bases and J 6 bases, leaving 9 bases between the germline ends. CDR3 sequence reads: CASSSLGSEAFF. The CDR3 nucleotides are TGTGCCAGCAGCTCACTCGGGTCTGAAGCTTTCTTT.

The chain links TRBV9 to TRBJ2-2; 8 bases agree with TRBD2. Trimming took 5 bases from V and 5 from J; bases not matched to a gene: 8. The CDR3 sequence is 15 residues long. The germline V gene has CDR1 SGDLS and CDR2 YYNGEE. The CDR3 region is CASSTRGASTGELFF. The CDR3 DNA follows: TGTGCCAGCAGTACGCGGGGGGCATCGACCGGGGAGCTGTTTTTT. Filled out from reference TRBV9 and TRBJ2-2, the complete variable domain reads DSGVTQTPKHLITATGQRVTLRCSPRSGDLSVYWYQQSLDQGLQFLIQYYNGEERAKGNILERFSAQQFPDLHSELNLSSLELGDSALYFCASSTRGASTGELFFGEGSRLTVL.

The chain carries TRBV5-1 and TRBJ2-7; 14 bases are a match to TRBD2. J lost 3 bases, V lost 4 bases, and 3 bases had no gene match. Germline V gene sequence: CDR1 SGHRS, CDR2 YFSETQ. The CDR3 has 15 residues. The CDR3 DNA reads TGCGCCAGCAGCCTGACTAGCGGGGGGGGCTACGAGCAGTACTTC. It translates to CASSLTSGGGYEQYF.

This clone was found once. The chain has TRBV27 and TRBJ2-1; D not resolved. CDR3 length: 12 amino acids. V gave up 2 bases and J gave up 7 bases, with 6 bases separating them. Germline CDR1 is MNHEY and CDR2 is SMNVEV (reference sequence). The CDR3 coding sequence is TGTGCCAGCAGTTTAGGAGTGAATGAGCAGTTCTTC. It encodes CASSLGVNEQFF.

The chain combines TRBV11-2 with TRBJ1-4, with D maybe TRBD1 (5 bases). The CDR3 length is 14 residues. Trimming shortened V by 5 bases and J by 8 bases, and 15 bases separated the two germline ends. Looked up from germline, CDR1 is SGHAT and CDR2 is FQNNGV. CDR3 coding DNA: TGTGCCAGCAGCCGGACATCGTTGGGGGAAAAACTGTTTTTT. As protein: CASSRTSLGEKLFF.

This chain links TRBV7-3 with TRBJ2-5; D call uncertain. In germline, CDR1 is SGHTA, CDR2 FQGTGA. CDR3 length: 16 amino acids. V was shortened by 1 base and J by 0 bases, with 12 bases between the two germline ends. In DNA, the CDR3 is TGTGCCAGCAGCTTAAACCCTTTAGAGTACCAAGAGACCCAGTACTTC. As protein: CASSLNPLEYQETQYF.

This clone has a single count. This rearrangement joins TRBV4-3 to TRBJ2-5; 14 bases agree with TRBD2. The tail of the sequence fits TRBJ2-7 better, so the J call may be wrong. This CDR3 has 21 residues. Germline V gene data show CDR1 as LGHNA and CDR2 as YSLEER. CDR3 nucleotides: TGCGCCAGCAGCCAAGAAACTATCGGACTAGCGGGGGGCACCCGTTCCTACGAGCAGTACTTC. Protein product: CASSQETIGLAGGTRSYEQYF.

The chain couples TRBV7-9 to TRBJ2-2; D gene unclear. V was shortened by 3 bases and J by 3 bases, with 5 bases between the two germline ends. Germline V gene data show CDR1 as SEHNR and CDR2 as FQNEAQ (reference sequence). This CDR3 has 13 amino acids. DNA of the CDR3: TGTGCCAGCAGCTTTAGTCACACCGGGGAGCTGTTTTTT. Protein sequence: CASSFSHTGELFF.

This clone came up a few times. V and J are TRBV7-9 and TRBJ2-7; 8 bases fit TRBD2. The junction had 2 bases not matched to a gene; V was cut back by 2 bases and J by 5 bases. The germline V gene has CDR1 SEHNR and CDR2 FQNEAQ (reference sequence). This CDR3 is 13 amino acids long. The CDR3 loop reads CASSLYGGDEQYF. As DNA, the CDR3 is TGTGCCAGCAGCTTATACGGGGGGGACGAGCAGTACTTC.

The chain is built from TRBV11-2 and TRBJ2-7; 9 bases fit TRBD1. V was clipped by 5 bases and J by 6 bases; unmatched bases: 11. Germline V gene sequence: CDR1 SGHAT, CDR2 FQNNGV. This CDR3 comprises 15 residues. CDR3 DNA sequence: TGTGCCAGCAGCCATGCCCGGGACAGGGTGTCCGAGCAGTACTTC. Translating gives CASSHARDRVSEQYF.

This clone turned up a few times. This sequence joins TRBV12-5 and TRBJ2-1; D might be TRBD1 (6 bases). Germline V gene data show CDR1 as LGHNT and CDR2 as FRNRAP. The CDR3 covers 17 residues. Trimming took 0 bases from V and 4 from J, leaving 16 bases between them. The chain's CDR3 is CASGLVIVGDTYNEQFF. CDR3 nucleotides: TGTGCTAGTGGTTTGGTAATAGTTGGGGACACTTACAATGAGCAGTTCTTC.